This T cell receptor (beta chain) was found in a study of blood T cell repertoires in COVID-19. Participant ages covered roughly 18 to 89 years across 25 or so US areas. Membership in each cohort depended on participant-reported clinical history. The study counted Cohort 3 donors as recovered given two negative PCRs, clearance, or symptom resolution. In the original analysis: The assay estimated nucleated cells by amplifying reference gene primers. Clones were sequenced by immunoSEQ multiplex PCR, and TCRdb holds only the in-frame ones, with some missing. V and J calls and clone size are as listed in that table; D and trimming were resolved from the DNA. This sample has about 250,000 clones, with over 75% found just once. The CDR3 consists of 15 residues. The ends were cut back, 3 bases at V and 5 bases at J, with 16 bases in the middle. Germline CDR1 LNHDA, CDR2 SQIVND (reference sequence).

Sequenced: PBMCs or T cells enriched from blood (not recorded which). The receptor was derived from a man between 18 and 35 years old who had recovered from COVID-19. The chain is built from TRBV19 and TRBJ1-1; D possibly corresponds to TRBD1 (6 bases). CDR3 bases: TGTGCCAGTAGTATCAGCGGGGCAGGGGTTACTGAAGCTTTCTTT. This sequence encodes CASSISGAGVTEAFF.